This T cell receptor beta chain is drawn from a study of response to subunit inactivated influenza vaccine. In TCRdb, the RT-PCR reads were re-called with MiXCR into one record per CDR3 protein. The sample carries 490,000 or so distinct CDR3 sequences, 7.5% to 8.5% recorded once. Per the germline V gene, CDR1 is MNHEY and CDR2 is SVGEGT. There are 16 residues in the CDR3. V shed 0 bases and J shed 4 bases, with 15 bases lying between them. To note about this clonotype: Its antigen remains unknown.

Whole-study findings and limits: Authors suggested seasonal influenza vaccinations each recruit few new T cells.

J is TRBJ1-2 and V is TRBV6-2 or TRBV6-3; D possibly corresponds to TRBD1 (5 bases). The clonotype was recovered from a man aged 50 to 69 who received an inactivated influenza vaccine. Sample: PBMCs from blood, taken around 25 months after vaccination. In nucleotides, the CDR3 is TGTGCCAGCAGTTACTCGGGTGCAGGGAGCGTCTATGGCTACACCTTC. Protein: CASSYSGAGSVYGYTF.